This T cell receptor (beta chain) was obtained from a study of metastatic and nonmetastatic thyroid tumors. The wider study: Patients with malignant and benign thyroid disease provided blood and tumor or nodule tissue, whose repertoires were compared.

Patients underwent thyroid surgery, and none had received any treatment before it. Study-level findings and limits: Versus benign nodules, malignant thyroid tumors reportedly had significantly higher TCR beta diversity, in blood and tumor.

In the authors' methods: It was from CDR3 differences across clinicopathological groups that a distant-metastasis classifier for papillary thyroid cancer was built. MiXCR was used by TCRdb to re-call the PCR reads. TCRdb's processing, not the study's, gives the V and J calls here. The data contain 25,000 to 35,000 clones, 10% to 12% of them singletons. This clone has a handful of counts. Its antigen is not known. CDR3 length equals 14 residues. Between the trimmed V and J ends, which lost 2 bases and 4 bases, there was a span of 10 bases. Germline CDR1 is MNHEY and CDR2 is SVGAGI. This chain uses TRBV6-5 with TRBJ2-3; weak D call: TRBD1 (5 bases). Sequencing was done on a sample of blood. The sequence derives from a female donor with papillary thyroid cancer or a benign thyroid nodule (not recorded which). Some clones in this sample may be carry-over from other donors' samples. CDR3 amino acids: CASSYGAPADTQYF. The CDR3, as DNA: TGTGCCAGCAGTTACGGGGCGCCGGCAGATACGCAGTATTTT.